Reported below is one T cell receptor beta chain. Its antigen target is currently unknown. Base quality data are lacking; no much larger clone is found one base away. CDR1 is given as MNHEY and CDR2 as SVGEGT, both from the germline V gene. The V and J ends are trimmed by 0 bases and 6 bases, leaving 12 bases between them. The CDR3 has 15 amino acids, counting the end cysteine and phenylalanine. Only the CDR3 DNA stays, 45 bases, in frame from base 1. The data are from a study of blood T cell repertoires in COVID-19 (dated by TCRdb to about 2020). For the study in its entirety: Samples covering the acute and convalescent phases of COVID-19 were provided by collaborators in the United States, Italy and Spain. The repertoires were released in a freely available public database meant as a resource for research on the immune response to SARS-CoV-2. Samples were obtained from the ongoing ImmuneRACE study (first 160 participants) and from 1,254 subjects provided by 6 global collaborators. Nearly every sample came with metadata listing a de-identified subject ID, COVID-19 status, age in years and sex. The material from the prospective study consisted of cDNA or gDNA derived from T cells, B-cell-depleted T cells, or PBMCs. Where available, HLA class I and class II types were taken from metadata supplied by the sample provider and were not determined by assay-based typing. Deeply sampled blood TCRbeta repertoires from subjects exposed to, actively infected with, or recovered from COVID-19 were included in the dataset.

General findings and caveats noted by the study authors: The amount of clinical and demographic metadata varied by source and participant and was provided uncurated.

Collaborating institutions collected whole blood in K2EDTA tubes following their own protocols. Collaborator samples were shipped for TCRbeta analysis as frozen whole blood, isolated PBMCs, or DNA extracted from either sample type. TCRbeta CDR3 regions were amplified from genomic DNA by means of the immunoSEQ Assay, a bias-controlled multiplex PCR. In the paper's pipeline: Nucleated cell counts per sample were estimated from amplification of reference gene primers within the assay. Sequence reads were collapsed and filtered to measure the absolute abundance of every unique TCRbeta CDR3 rearrangement. Productive Simpson clonality was computed per sample as the square root of Simpson's diversity index over productive rearrangements. TCRdb retrieved this table from immuneACCESS and kept in-frame rearrangements only. Not all clones are present; in checked studies, unresolved V genes account for under half, and no reason is known for the remainder. That table furnishes V, J and clone size, whereas the DNA furnished D and trimming. Across this sample there are 75,000 to 95,000 clones, with 75% to 90% seen only once. The top ten hold around 11% of the sample.

The clonotype originates from a woman between 40 and 50 years old with active or convalescent COVID-19. Recombination joined TRBV6-2 or TRBV6-3 with TRBJ2-1, with TRBD2 as a weak D call on 7 bases. The sequencing sample was made of peripheral blood. The CDR3 is CASSYSTGGFNEQFF. The nucleotide sequence is given as TGTGCCAGCAGTTACTCGACGGGGGGCTTCAATGAGCAGTTCTTC.